This T cell receptor (beta chain) was profiled in a study of T cell responses to AZD1222 COVID-19 vaccine. The CDR3 runs 17 residues. Germline lookup yields CDR1 MDHEN and CDR2 SYDVKM. The table came from immunoSEQ multiplex PCR; TCRdb's copy has only in-frame clones and leaves some out. The table includes 75,000 to 100,000 clones, nearly 90% detected once. General study points: Vaccination with two AZD1222 doses was followed by a rise in Spike-specific TCR breadth and depth.

Worth noting for this clone: The antigen remains undetermined. Relative to the germline gene, one junction end is altered; a read error may explain this.

This receptor was taken from an adult in good health. Sample: peripheral blood, taken on day 0 of AZD1222 vaccination. The chain employs TRBV28 and TRBJ2-1; unclear D gene. This CDR3 is CASSSLQDRSSYNKQFF. CDR3 sequence (DNA): TGTGCCAGCAGTTCCCTCCAAGATAGGAGCTCCTACAATAAGCAGTTCTTC.